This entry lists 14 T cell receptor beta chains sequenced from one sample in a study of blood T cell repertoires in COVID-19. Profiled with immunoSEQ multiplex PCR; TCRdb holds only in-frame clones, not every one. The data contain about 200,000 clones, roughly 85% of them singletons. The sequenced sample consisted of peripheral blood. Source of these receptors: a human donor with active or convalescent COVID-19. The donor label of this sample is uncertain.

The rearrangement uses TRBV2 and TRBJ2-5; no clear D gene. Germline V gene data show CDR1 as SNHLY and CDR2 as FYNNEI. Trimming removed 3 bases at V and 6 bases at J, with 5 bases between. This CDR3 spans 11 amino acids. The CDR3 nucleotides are TGTGCCAGCAGTGAGGGCCAGACCCAGTACTTC. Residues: CASSEGQTQYF.

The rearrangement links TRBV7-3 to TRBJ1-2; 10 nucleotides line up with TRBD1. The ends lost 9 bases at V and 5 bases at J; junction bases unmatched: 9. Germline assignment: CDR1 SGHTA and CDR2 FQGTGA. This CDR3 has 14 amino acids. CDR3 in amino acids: CASETGTGVYGYTF. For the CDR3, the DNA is TGTGCCAGTGAGACCGGGACAGGGGTATATGGCTACACCTTC.

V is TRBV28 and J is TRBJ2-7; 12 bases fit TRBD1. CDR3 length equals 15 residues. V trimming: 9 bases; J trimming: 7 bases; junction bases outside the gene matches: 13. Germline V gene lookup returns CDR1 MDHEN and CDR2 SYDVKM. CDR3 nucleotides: TGTGCCAGTCCCGCGGGGACAGGGGGCGCGGGAGAGCAGTACTTC. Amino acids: CASPAGTGGAGEQYF.

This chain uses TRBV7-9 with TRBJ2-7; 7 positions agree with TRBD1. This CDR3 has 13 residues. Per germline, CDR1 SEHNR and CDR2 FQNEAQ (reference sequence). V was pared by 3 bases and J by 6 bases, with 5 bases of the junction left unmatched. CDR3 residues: CASSFETGLEQYF. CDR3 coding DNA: TGTGCCAGCAGCTTTGAGACAGGGCTCGAGCAGTACTTC.

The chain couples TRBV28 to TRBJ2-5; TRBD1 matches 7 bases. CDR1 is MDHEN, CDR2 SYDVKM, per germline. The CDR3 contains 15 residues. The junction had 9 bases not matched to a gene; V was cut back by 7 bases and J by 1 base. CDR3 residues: CASNQVSGGQETQYF. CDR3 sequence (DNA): TGTGCCAGCAACCAAGTTTCAGGGGGCCAAGAGACCCAGTACTTC.

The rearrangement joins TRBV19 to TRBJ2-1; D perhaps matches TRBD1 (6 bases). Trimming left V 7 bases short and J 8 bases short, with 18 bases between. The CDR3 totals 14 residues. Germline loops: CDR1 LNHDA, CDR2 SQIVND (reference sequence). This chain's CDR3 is CASTHPGTSHEQFF. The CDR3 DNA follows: TGTGCCAGTACTCATCCCGGGACATCGCATGAGCAGTTCTTC.

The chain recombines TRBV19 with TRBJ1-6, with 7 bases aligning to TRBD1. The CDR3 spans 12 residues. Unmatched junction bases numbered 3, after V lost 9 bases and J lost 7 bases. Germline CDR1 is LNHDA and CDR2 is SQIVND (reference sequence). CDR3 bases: TGTGCCAGCGGGGACAGAAATTCACCCCTCCACTTT. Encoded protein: CASGDRNSPLHF.

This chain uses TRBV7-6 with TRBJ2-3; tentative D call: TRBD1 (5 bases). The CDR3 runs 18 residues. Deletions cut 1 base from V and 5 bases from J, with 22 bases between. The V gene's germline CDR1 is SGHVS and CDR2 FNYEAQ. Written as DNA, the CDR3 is TGTGCCAGCAGCTTAGGGGGTTGGGGCAGCCGTGCGGAAGATACGCAGTATTTT. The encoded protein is CASSLGGWGSRAEDTQYF.

DNA for the CDR3: TGTGCCAGCAGCCACCAGGCGGGGGGCGGAGATACGCAGTATTTT. This gives the protein CASSHQAGGGDTQYF. V and J are TRBV5-4 and TRBJ2-3; 8 bases align to TRBD2. Germline loops: CDR1 SGHNT, CDR2 YYREEE (reference sequence). This CDR3 region has 15 residues. J was trimmed by 5 bases and V by 4 bases; bases with no gene match: 9.

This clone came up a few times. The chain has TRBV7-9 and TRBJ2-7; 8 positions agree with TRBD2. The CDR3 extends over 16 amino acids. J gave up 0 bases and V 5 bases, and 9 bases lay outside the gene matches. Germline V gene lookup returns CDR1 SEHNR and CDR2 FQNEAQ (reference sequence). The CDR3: CASSPLASGLSYEQYF. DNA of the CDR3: TGTGCCAGCAGCCCGTTGGCTAGCGGGCTCTCCTACGAGCAGTACTTC.

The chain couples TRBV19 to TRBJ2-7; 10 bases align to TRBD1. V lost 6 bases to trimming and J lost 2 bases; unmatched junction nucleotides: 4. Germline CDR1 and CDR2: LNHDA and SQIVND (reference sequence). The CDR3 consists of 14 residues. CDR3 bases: TGTGCCAGTAGCGACAGGGGGCTACCCTACGAGCAGTACTTC. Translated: CASSDRGLPYEQYF.

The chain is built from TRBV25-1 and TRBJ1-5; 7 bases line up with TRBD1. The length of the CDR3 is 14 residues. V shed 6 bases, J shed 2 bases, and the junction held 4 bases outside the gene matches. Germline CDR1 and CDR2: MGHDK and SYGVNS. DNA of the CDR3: TGTGCCAGCAGAGACAGGGTGGGCAATCAGCCCCAGCATTTT. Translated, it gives CASRDRVGNQPQHF.

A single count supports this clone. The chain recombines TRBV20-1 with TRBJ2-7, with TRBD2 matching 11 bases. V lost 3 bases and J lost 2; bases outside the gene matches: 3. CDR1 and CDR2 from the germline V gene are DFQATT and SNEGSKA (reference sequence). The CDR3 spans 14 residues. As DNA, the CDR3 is TGCAGTGCTAGTGGGACTAGCGGCGCCTACGAGCAGTACTTC. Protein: CSASGTSGAYEQYF.

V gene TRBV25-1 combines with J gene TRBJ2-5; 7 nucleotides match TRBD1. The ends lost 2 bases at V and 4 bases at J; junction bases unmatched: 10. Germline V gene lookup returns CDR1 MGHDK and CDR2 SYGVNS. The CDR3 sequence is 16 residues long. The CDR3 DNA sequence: TGTGCCAGCAGTGAACCCTCGGACAGGCCGGCAGAGACCCAGTACTTC. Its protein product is CASSEPSDRPAETQYF.